These 5 T cell receptor beta chains originate from one sample sequenced in a study of shared clonotypes between healthy human individuals. Produced via immunoSEQ multiplex PCR; TCRdb's table is partial and in-frame only. The table has some 740,000 clones, 80% to 95% seen once. Naive CD8 cells lacked CD45RO and underwent positive selection for CCR7, leaving out terminally differentiated effector memory CD45RA+ cells. Input material: naive CD8+ T cells sorted from blood. Receptor source: a man under 40 in good health.

The chain couples TRBV13 to TRBJ2-1; D is uncertain. V gave up 0 bases and J gave up 9 bases, with 3 bases separating them. Per the germline V gene, CDR1 is PRHDT and CDR2 is FYEKMQ (reference sequence). This CDR3 is 11 amino acids long. Here the CDR3 DNA reads TGTGCCAGCAGCTTAGGTCCTGAGCAGTTCTTC. Amino acid sequence: CASSLGPEQFF.

This chain connects TRBV4-1 to TRBJ2-7, with 7 bases fitting TRBD1. CDR1 MGHRA and CDR2 YSYEKL come from the germline V gene. V lost 2 bases, J lost 2 bases, and 6 bases stayed unmatched. CDR3 size: 15 residues. The CDR3 is CASSQRQGQPYEQYF. DNA of the CDR3: TGCGCCAGCAGCCAAAGACAGGGCCAACCCTACGAGCAGTACTTC.

This clone was picked up a small number of times. This chain connects TRBV23-1 to TRBJ2-2; 10 nucleotides align to TRBD1. TRBV23-1 counts as an open reading frame of uncertain function. CDR3 length equals 16 residues. Losses at the gene ends were 4 bases for V and 0 bases for J; bases not matched to a gene: 2. The CDR3 DNA sequence: TGCGCCAGCAGTCTGGGGACAGGGGCGAACACCGGGGAGCTGTTTTTT. Translation: CASSLGTGANTGELFF.

About this clone itself: Other DNA sequences in this sample translate to the same CDR3. This chain uses TRBV27 with TRBJ2-2; D is possibly TRBD2 (6 bases). The CDR3 consists of 13 residues. Germline V gene data show CDR1 as MNHEY and CDR2 as SMNVEV (reference sequence). V gave up 3 bases and J gave up 5 bases, with 7 bases separating them. CDR3 sequence reads: CASSFGGTGELFF. Written as DNA, the CDR3 is TGTGCCAGCAGTTTTGGGGGGACCGGGGAGCTGTTTTTT.

Only one count was recorded for this clone. This chain joins TRBV25-1 and TRBJ1-5; no clear D. The V gene lost 3 bases and the J gene lost 10 bases, with 16 bases spanning the gap. CDR1 is MGHDK, CDR2 SYGVNS, per germline. The CDR3 contains 14 residues. Written as DNA, the CDR3 is TGTGCCAGCAGTGATTTCTCCAGTACTTTACCCCAGCATTTT. Protein: CASSDFSSTLPQHF.